This T cell receptor (beta chain) was found in a study of glioma-infiltrating T cells after dendritic cell vaccination. This sample's time point: after dendritic cell vaccination, including at tumor progression/relapse. Clones were read by immunoSEQ multiplex PCR, and TCRdb kept only the in-frame ones, dropping some. In the table there are about 87,000 clones, 83% of which are singletons. Source: blood, taken after dendritic cell vaccination. This clonotype originated in a human donor with glioblastoma.

The CDR3 loop is CASSPGTGSGYNEQFF. The CDR3 DNA is TGCGCCAGCAGCCCCGGGACAGGCAGCGGCTACAATGAGCAGTTCTTC. This chain links TRBV5-1 with TRBJ2-1, with TRBD1 matching 8 bases. V lost 4 bases, J lost 3 bases, and 9 bases stayed unmatched. CDR3 length: 16 residues. Per the germline V gene, CDR1 is SGHRS and CDR2 is YFSETQ.